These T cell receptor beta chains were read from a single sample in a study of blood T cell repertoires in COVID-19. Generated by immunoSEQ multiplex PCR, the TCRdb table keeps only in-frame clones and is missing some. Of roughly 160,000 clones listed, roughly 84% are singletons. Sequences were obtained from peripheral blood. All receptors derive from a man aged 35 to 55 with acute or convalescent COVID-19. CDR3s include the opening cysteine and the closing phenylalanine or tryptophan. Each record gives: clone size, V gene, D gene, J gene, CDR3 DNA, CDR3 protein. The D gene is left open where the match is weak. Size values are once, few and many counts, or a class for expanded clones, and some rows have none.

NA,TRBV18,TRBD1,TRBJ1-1,TGTGCCAGCTCACCTCCGGGACAGAAGCTAAACACTGAAGCTTTCTTT,CASSPPGQKLNTEAFF
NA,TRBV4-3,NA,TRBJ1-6,TGCGCCAGCAGCCAAGAGTTAATGCGGGGATCACCCCTCCACTTT,CASSQELMRGSPLHF
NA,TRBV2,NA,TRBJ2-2,TGTGCCGGAACGCAGGGAAGCGGGGAGCTGTTTTTT,CAGTQGSGELFF
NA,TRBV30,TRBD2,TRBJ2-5,TGTGCCGGTAGCGGGGGAACCCAAGAGACCCAGTACTTC,CAGSGGTQETQYF
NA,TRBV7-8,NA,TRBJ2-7,TGTGCCAGCAGCATAAGCCCGAGCAGGGGCTACGAGCAGTACTTC,CASSISPSRGYEQYF
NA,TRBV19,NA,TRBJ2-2,TGTGCCAGTAGTGTACAGGGTACCGGGGAGCTGTTTTTT,CASSVQGTGELFF
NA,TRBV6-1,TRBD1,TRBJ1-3,TGTGCCAGCAGTGAACTCCGGACAGGGGGCACCATATATTTT,CASSELRTGGTIYF
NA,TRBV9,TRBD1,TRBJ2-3,TGTGCCAGCAGCGCACAGGGGTTCGACACAGATACGCAGTATTTT,CASSAQGFDTDTQYF
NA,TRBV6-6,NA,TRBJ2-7,TGTGCCAGCAGTCCCCTGGAGCCAGAGCAGTACTTC,CASSPLEPEQYF
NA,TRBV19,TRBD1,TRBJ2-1,TGTGCCAGTAGTATTGACAGGGAAAATGAGCAGTTCTTC,CASSIDRENEQFF
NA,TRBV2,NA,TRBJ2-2,TGTGCCAGCACTCCATGGGGCCCGGGGGTCACCGGGGAGCTGTTTTTT,CASTPWGPGVTGELFF
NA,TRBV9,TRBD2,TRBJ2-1,TGTGCCAGCAGCCCTAGCGGGGCCAATGAGCAGTTCTTC,CASSPSGANEQFF
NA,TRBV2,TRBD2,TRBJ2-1,TGTGCCAGCAGCGGGACTAGCGGGACGAGCTCCTACAATGAGCAGTTCTTC,CASSGTSGTSSYNEQFF
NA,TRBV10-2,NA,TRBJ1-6,TGCGCCAGCAGTTCATATGCTTCAGGGTTCTTATCACCCCTCCACTTT,CASSSYASGFLSPLHF
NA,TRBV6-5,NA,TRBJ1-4,TGTGCCAGCAGTTATGGGCAGGGAGGGGAAAAACTGTTTTTT,CASSYGQGGEKLFF
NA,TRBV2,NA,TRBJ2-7,TGTGCCAGCAGAGACGGGGGTTCCTACGAGCAGTACTTC,CASRDGGSYEQYF
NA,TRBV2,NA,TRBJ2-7,TGTGCCAGCAGCTACGGGATCTACGAGCAGTACTTC,CASSYGIYEQYF
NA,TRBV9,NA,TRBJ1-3,TGTGCCAGCAGCGTAGACTACTCTGGAAACACCATATATTTT,CASSVDYSGNTIYF
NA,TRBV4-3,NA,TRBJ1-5,TGCGCCAGCAGCCAAGATCTAGAAGGGGGTAGGCCCCAGCATTTT,CASSQDLEGGRPQHF
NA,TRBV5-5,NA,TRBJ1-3,TGTGCCAGCAGCCCTAGCGGCTCTGGAAACACCATATATTTT,CASSPSGSGNTIYF
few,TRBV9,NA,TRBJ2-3,TGTGCCAGCAGCGCCTCAGGCGTCACAGATACGCAGTATTTT,CASSASGVTDTQYF
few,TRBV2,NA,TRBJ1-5,TGTGCCAGCAGTGAAGGACAGGCGGGCGAATTGAATCAGCCCCAGCATTTT,CASSEGQAGELNQPQHF
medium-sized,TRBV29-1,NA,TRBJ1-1,TGCAGCGTTGGACCCAGCCGGGTGGGAGCTTTCTTT,CSVGPSRVGAFF
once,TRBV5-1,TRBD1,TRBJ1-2,TGCGCCAGCACCCGAACAGGGGCTAACTATGGCTACACCTTC,CASTRTGANYGYTF
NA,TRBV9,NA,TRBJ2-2,TGTGCCAGCAGCGTATCCAGGGAGGACACCGGGGAGCTGTTTTTT,CASSVSREDTGELFF
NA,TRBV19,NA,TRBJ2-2,TGTGCCAGTAGTACCTCCCAACTTCCCGGGGAGCTGTTTTTT,CASSTSQLPGELFF
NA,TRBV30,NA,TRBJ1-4,TGTGCCTGGAGTGCCCTCAGGGGTATGGGGGAAAAACTGTTTTTT,CAWSALRGMGEKLFF